The next 21 T cell receptor beta chains were all read from a single sample in a study of T cells in tuberculosis listed by TCRdb under 2018. Libraries were constructed by the immunoSEQ multiplex PCR assay. What TCRdb holds here is the immuneACCESS table cut down to in-frame rearrangements. Part of the clones is not present; checked against another copy, under half of the missing clones reflect an unresolved V gene, and the others are unexplained. This sample gives around 45,000 clones in total; around 94% of them show up just once. Under 2% of the sample is held by the ten biggest clonotypes. The material sequenced was PBMCs. These receptors originate from a donor aged 10-30 years with latent tuberculosis or without tuberculosis infection. Some clones in this sample may be carry-over from other donors' samples.

The chain has TRBV2 and TRBJ1-5; D uncertain. This CDR3 has 14 residues. Germline V gives CDR1 SNHLY, CDR2 FYNNEI. Trimming pared 3 bases from V and 4 bases from J, leaving 10 bases between. The CDR3 spells CASSDVTKNQPQHF. Here the CDR3 DNA reads TGTGCCAGCAGTGATGTGACTAAAAATCAGCCCCAGCATTTT.

The V and J genes are TRBV7-3 and TRBJ2-2; the D is unclear. The germline CDR1 and CDR2 sequences are SGHTA and FQGTGA. The CDR3 covers 14 residues. The V end was cut by 4 bases, the J end by 2 bases, with 8 bases between. CDR3 nucleotides: TGTGCCAGCAGCTCCGGGTCAAACACCGGGGAGCTGTTTTTT. Translated: CASSSGSNTGELFF.

The CDR3 DNA is TGTGCCAGCAGCCTGGCAATAGCGGGAGGGCCAAGCGGGGAGCTGTTTTTT. This gives the protein CASSLAIAGGPSGELFF. V is TRBV7-2 and J is TRBJ2-2, with 11 bases aligning to TRBD2. V lost 5 bases to trimming and J lost 7 bases; unmatched junction nucleotides: 12. The CDR3 sequence is 17 residues long. Germline values: CDR1 SGHTA, CDR2 FQGNSA.

The V call is TRBV7-2, the J call TRBJ1-5, with 9 bases aligning to TRBD1. CDR3 size: 15 residues. CDR1 and CDR2 (germline): SGHTA, FQGNSA. After removal of 3 bases from V and 6 bases from J, the junction contained 6 bases not matched to a gene. The CDR3 protein is CASSLGQGKVQPQHF. The CDR3 DNA follows: TGTGCCAGCAGCTTGGGACAGGGCAAGGTTCAGCCCCAGCATTTT.

CDR3 region: CASSESQGTEIQETQYF. The CDR3 region has the DNA TGTGCCAGCAGCGAGTCCCAAGGGACAGAGATTCAAGAGACCCAGTACTTC. The V call is TRBV9, the J call TRBJ2-5; TRBD1 matches at 7 bases. The CDR3 runs to 17 residues. Germline V gene sequence: CDR1 SGDLS, CDR2 YYNGEE. V trimming: 3 bases; J trimming: 2 bases; junction bases outside the gene matches: 13.

The genes are TRBV5-1 and TRBJ2-7, with 10 bases aligning to TRBD1. Trimming cost V 4 bases and J 5 bases; bases outside gene matches: 6. This CDR3 is built from 14 residues. CDR1 SGHRS and CDR2 YFSETQ come from the germline V gene. The CDR3 DNA reads TGCGCCAGCAGCCTAGGGACAGGGGAGGACGAGCAGTACTTC. Its translation is CASSLGTGEDEQYF.

This sequence joins TRBV7-2 and TRBJ1-1, with a weak D call TRBD1 (5 bases). The germline V and J ends were trimmed by 4 bases and 7 bases, with 10 bases remaining between them. The CDR3 contains 12 residues. Per germline, CDR1 SGHTA and CDR2 FQGNSA. The CDR3 loop is CASSYTTGEAFF. The CDR3, as DNA: TGTGCCAGCAGCTACACAACAGGTGAAGCTTTCTTT.

The rearrangement joins TRBV30 to TRBJ1-1; D perhaps matches TRBD1 (5 bases). Trimming stripped 0 bases from V and 4 bases from J, with 6 bases between. Germline lookup yields CDR1 GTSNPN and CDR2 SVGIG (reference sequence). The CDR3 has 12 residues. The CDR3 nucleotides read TGTGCCTGGAGTGTCGGGGGCACTGAAGCTTTCTTT. Translated, it gives CAWSVGGTEAFF. The variable domain in full, completed from reference TRBV30 and TRBJ1-1, reads SQTIHQWPATLVQPVGSPLSLECTVEGTSNPNLYWYRQAAGRGLQLLFYSVGIGQISSEVPQNLSASRPQDRQFILSSKKLLLSDSGFYLCAWSVGGTEAFFGQGTRLTVV.

The sample holds one count of this clone. The rearrangement joins TRBV10-2 to TRBJ1-2; weak D call: TRBD1 (6 bases). Trimming took 4 bases from V and 3 from J, leaving 12 bases between them. Germline CDR1 reads WSHSY; CDR2 reads SAAADI. The CDR3 runs 14 residues. CDR3 DNA: TGCGCCAGCAGTGCGGGGGGCGCGGACTATGGCTACACCTTC. Protein: CASSAGGADYGYTF.

CDR3 in DNA: TGCGCCAGCAGAATCGGCGGGGGGACGAGTGAAGCTTTCTTT. Its protein product is CASRIGGGTSEAFF. This chain links TRBV4-3 with TRBJ1-1; tentative D call: TRBD1 (5 bases). This CDR3 comprises 14 residues. Per the germline V gene, CDR1 is LGHNA and CDR2 is YSLEER. V lost 6 bases and J lost 7, with 18 bases in between.

The V and J genes are TRBV25-1 and TRBJ1-3, with TRBD1 matching over 7 bases. This CDR3 comprises 13 residues. Germline-derived CDR1 and CDR2 are MGHDK and SYGVNS. V shed 10 bases, J shed 2 bases, and the junction held 5 bases outside the gene matches. The CDR3 loop reads CATQTGAGNTIYF. Here the CDR3 DNA reads TGTGCCACCCAAACAGGGGCTGGAAACACCATATATTTT.

This clone was recorded a few times. The DNA of the CDR3 is TGTGCCAGCAGTTTATTCGGGGCAGGGGTTGGGGGCTACACCTTC. Translation: CASSLFGAGVGGYTF. This chain links TRBV27 with TRBJ1-2; a weak D match, TRBD1 (6 bases). Germline V lookup: CDR1 MNHEY, CDR2 SMNVEV (reference sequence). V lost 1 base and J lost 8, with 17 bases in between. There are 15 residues in the CDR3.

This chain uses TRBV28 with TRBJ1-2, with 7 bases lining up with TRBD1. This CDR3 comprises 18 residues. The ends lost 5 bases at V and 6 bases at J; junction bases unmatched: 21. Germline lookup yields CDR1 MDHEN and CDR2 SYDVKM. CDR3 in amino acids: CASSPHLRAGGKEDGYTF. The CDR3 coding sequence is TGTGCCAGCAGTCCTCATCTACGTGCAGGGGGTAAGGAAGATGGCTACACCTTC.

The chain uses TRBV5-4 and TRBJ2-5; the match to TRBD2 covers 10 bases. The CDR3 is made up of 15 amino acids. Germline CDR1 reads SGHNT; CDR2 reads YYREEE (reference sequence). V lost 0 bases, J lost 5 bases, and 4 bases stayed unmatched. The CDR3 is CASSLETSGTETQYF. CDR3 nucleotide sequence: TGTGCCAGCAGCTTGGAAACTAGCGGGACTGAGACCCAGTACTTC.

This CDR3 reads CAWARTRTSGAYEQYF. CDR3 sequence (DNA): TGTGCCTGGGCCAGAACTCGGACTAGCGGAGCCTACGAGCAGTACTTC. The chain has TRBV30 and TRBJ2-7; 10 bases match TRBD2. V lost 5 bases and J lost 2; bases outside the gene matches: 12. The CDR3 spans 16 residues. The germline V gene encodes CDR1 GTSNPN and CDR2 SVGIG (reference sequence).

This chain connects TRBV6-1 to TRBJ1-1; D gene uncertain. Trimming shortened V by 0 bases and J by 1 base, and 3 bases separated the two germline ends. Per germline, CDR1 MNHNS and CDR2 SASEGT. The CDR3 extends over 13 amino acids. CDR3 protein: CASSEAANTEAFF. The CDR3 DNA reads as TGTGCCAGCAGTGAAGCGGCGAACACTGAAGCTTTCTTT.

The chain recombines TRBV18 with TRBJ1-1; D might be TRBD1 (6 bases). The germline V gene has CDR1 KGHSH and CDR2 LQKENI. The CDR3 has 13 residues. V lost 1 base and J lost 4, with 7 bases in between. The CDR3 DNA reads TGTGCCAGCTCACCACAAGGGGGCACTGAAGCTTTCTTT. Residues: CASSPQGGTEAFF.

This chain connects TRBV25-1 to TRBJ2-6; a possible D gene is TRBD2 (5 bases). CDR3 length: 18 amino acids. Per germline, CDR1 MGHDK and CDR2 SYGVNS. Trimming left V 4 bases short and J 0 bases short, with 16 bases between. CDR3 protein: CASSVEEASSSGANVLTF. In nucleotides, the CDR3 is TGTGCCAGCAGTGTTGAGGAGGCTTCTTCCTCTGGGGCCAACGTCCTGACTTTC. The full variable domain, with the rest looked up from reference TRBV25-1 and TRBJ2-6, is EADIYQTPRYLVIGTGKKITLECSQTMGHDKMYWYQQDPGMELHLIHYSYGVNSTEKGDLSSESTVSRIRTEHFPLTLESARPSHTSQYLCASSVEEASSSGANVLTFGAGSRLTVL.

This clone appeared a few times. The J gene is TRBJ1-4, the V gene TRBV28; TRBD1 agrees at 7 bases. The V gene's germline CDR1 is MDHEN and CDR2 SYDVKM. The length of the CDR3 is 13 residues. Losses at the gene ends were 3 bases for V and 8 bases for J; bases not matched to a gene: 3. CDR3 bases: TGTGCCAGCAGTTTTAGGGGGCAGGAAAAACTGTTTTTT. This codes for CASSFRGQEKLFF.

The rearrangement links TRBV6-5 to TRBJ2-1, with D possibly being TRBD2 (6 bases). Trimming left V 6 bases short and J 4 bases short, with 16 bases between. The CDR3 is made up of 15 amino acids. The germline V gene encodes CDR1 MNHEY and CDR2 SVGAGI. The CDR3 DNA follows: TGTGCCAGCAGGGGGGGACTCGCAGGTTACAATGAGCAGTTCTTC. Protein: CASRGGLAGYNEQFF.

J is TRBJ2-3 and V is TRBV4-1; 7 positions match TRBD2. The germline V gene has CDR1 MGHRA and CDR2 YSYEKL. After removal of 0 bases from V and 6 bases from J, the junction contained 9 bases not matched to a gene. CDR3 length: 16 residues. CDR3 DNA: TGCGCCAGCAGCCAAGACGGTGACGGGAGGAGGGATACGCAGTATTTT. Translation: CASSQDGDGRRDTQYF.